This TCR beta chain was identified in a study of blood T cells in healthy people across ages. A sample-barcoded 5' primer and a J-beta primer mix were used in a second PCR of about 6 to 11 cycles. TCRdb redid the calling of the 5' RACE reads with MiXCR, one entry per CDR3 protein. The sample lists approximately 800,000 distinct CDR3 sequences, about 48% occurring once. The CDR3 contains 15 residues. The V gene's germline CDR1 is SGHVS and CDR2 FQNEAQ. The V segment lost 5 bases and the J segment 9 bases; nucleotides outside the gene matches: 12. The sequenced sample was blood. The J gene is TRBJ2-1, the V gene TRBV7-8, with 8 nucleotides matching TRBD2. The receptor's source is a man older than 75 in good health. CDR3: CASSMPGLGTAEQFF. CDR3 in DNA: TGTGCCAGCAGCATGCCGGGACTAGGTACGGCTGAGCAGTTCTTC.